This passage covers 20 T cell receptor beta chains from one sample sequenced in a study of T-cell memory formation after mild COVID-19. TCRdb reprocessed the 5' RACE reads via MiXCR and lists one record per CDR3 protein. The sample has roughly 450,000 distinct CDR3 sequences, 15% to 20% seen once; the top ten hold about 22%. Sequencing was carried out using PBMCs or a T cell subset sorted from them (not recorded which). The receptors stem from a man in his late teens or twenties who had mild COVID-19 (a few samples of this study predate the infection). Cell type and time point are not known.

This clonotype turned up a few times. A much larger clone differs from this one at a single base, so this may be a read error. V gene TRBV6-6 combines with J gene TRBJ2-2, with 8 bases that match TRBD1. Germline lookup yields CDR1 MNHNY and CDR2 SVGAGI (reference sequence). This CDR3 region has 15 residues. With V trimmed by 5 bases and J by 4 bases, 6 bases remained unmatched. The CDR3 region has the DNA TGTGCCAGCAGTCCGGGACAGGTTTCCACCGGGGAGCTGTTTTTT. Translation gives CASSPGQVSTGELFF.

V gene TRBV20-1 combines with J gene TRBJ1-2, with D unclear. The length of the CDR3 is 14 residues. Germline V CDR1 and CDR2: DFQATT, SNEGSKA (reference sequence). Trimming took 3 bases from V and 2 from J, leaving 13 bases between them. CDR3 coding DNA: TGCAGTGCTAGTACCGGTCCCCAGAACTATGGCTACACCTTC. Amino acid sequence: CSASTGPQNYGYTF.

The chain has TRBV5-1 and TRBJ2-5; D is ambiguous. The CDR3 has 13 residues. Trimming left V 4 bases short and J 3 bases short, with 10 bases between. Germline V CDR1 and CDR2: SGHRS, YFSETQ. Here the CDR3 reads CASSLDVEETQYF. Written as DNA, the CDR3 is TGCGCCAGCAGCCTCGACGTGGAAGAGACCCAGTACTTC.

This clonotype showed up just a few times. This chain links TRBV10-3 with TRBJ2-3; 7 positions match TRBD2. The germline V gene has CDR1 ENHRY and CDR2 SYGVKD. The CDR3 runs 16 residues. Trimming cost V 2 bases and J 4 bases; bases outside gene matches: 9. This CDR3 reads CAISEPMGLAADTQYF. The CDR3 DNA follows: TGTGCCATCAGTGAGCCGATGGGCCTAGCGGCAGATACGCAGTATTTT.

This clonotype was recorded at least ten times. This rearrangement joins TRBV6-6 to TRBJ2-7; D unclear. This CDR3 has 9 residues. CDR1 MNHNY and CDR2 SVGAGI come from the germline V gene (reference sequence). V gave up 8 bases and J gave up 5 bases, with 4 bases separating them. This CDR3 reads CASGHEQYF. CDR3 DNA sequence: TGTGCCAGCGGCCACGAGCAGTACTTC.

The chain employs TRBV19 and TRBJ1-1; D might be TRBD1 (5 bases). Trimming cost V 6 bases and J 2 bases, with 13 bases left between them. The CDR3 sequence is 14 residues long. Germline values: CDR1 LNHDA, CDR2 SQIVND (reference sequence). CDR3 sequence: CASSGHGLNTEAFF. For the CDR3, the DNA is TGTGCCAGTAGCGGACACGGACTAAACACTGAAGCTTTCTTT.

This sequence joins TRBV4-3 and TRBJ1-5, with 9 bases that match TRBD1. The trim removed 4 bases at V and 7 bases at J, leaving 11 bases unmatched. CDR1 and CDR2 (germline): LGHNA, YSLEER. CDR3 size: 16 residues. The CDR3 loop reads CASSPGTGISGQPQHF. CDR3 nucleotide sequence: TGCGCCAGCAGCCCCGGGACAGGGATATCGGGGCAGCCCCAGCATTTT.

The chain joins TRBV4-3 to TRBJ1-6; D unclear. CDR3 size: 16 residues. V lost 0 bases and J lost 0, with 6 bases in between. Germline CDR1 is LGHNA and CDR2 is YSLEER. As DNA, the CDR3 is TGCGCCAGCAGCCAAGATGTGAGCTCCTATAATTCACCCCTCCACTTT. Its translation is CASSQDVSSYNSPLHF.

This clonotype was counted ten times or more. This chain connects TRBV7-3 to TRBJ1-1; the D gene is possibly TRBD1 (5 bases). Germline loops: CDR1 SGHTA, CDR2 FQGTGA. This CDR3 spans 13 amino acids. Trimming cost V 5 bases and J 6 bases, with 13 bases left between them. Written as DNA, the CDR3 is TGTGCCAGCAGCCCGAGAGGGGTCGCTGAAGCTTTCTTT. Amino acids: CASSPRGVAEAFF.

About this clonotype: The germline gene is not matched at one end of the junction; a read error may be the cause. The chain couples TRBV11-2 to TRBJ2-5, with 8 positions matching TRBD1. This CDR3 has 13 residues. Germline CDR1 and CDR2: SGHAT and FQNNGV. The DNA of the CDR3 is TGTTCCAGCAGCTTAGACAGGGGAGAGACCCAGTACTTC. As protein: CSSSLDRGETQYF. The variable domain in full, completed from reference TRBV11-2 and TRBJ2-5, reads EAGVAQSPRYKIIEKRQSVAFWCNPISGHATLYWYQQILGQGPKLLIQFQNNGVVDDSQLPKDRFSAERLKGVDSTLKIQPAKLEDSAVYLCSSSLDRGETQYFGPGTRLLVL.

This clonotype has just a few counts. The J gene is TRBJ2-1, the V gene TRBV14; TRBD2 agrees at 11 bases. The CDR3 has 16 residues. J was trimmed by 4 bases and V by 1 base; bases with no gene match: 3. In germline, CDR1 is SGHDN, CDR2 FVKESK. The CDR3 coding sequence is TGTGCCAGCAGCCAAGTAGCGGGGGGGAGGTACAATGAGCAGTTCTTC. It encodes CASSQVAGGRYNEQFF.

The chain has TRBV5-5 and TRBJ2-3; 8 nucleotides align to TRBD2. Losses at the gene ends were 2 bases for V and 5 bases for J; bases not matched to a gene: 7. The CDR3 consists of 15 residues. Germline-derived CDR1 and CDR2 are SGHKS and YYEKEE (reference sequence). The CDR3 protein is CASSFPGGNEDTQYF. CDR3 nucleotides: TGTGCCAGCAGCTTCCCGGGGGGGAACGAAGATACGCAGTATTTT.

The V and J genes are TRBV9 and TRBJ1-2; D not certain. This CDR3 has 13 amino acids. V was shortened by 1 base and J by 6 bases, with 10 bases between the two germline ends. Per the germline V gene, CDR1 is SGDLS and CDR2 is YYNGEE. The CDR3 spells CASSVKSRDGYTF. CDR3 bases: TGTGCCAGCAGCGTAAAAAGCAGAGATGGCTACACCTTC.

V usage is TRBV7-9 and J usage is TRBJ1-1, with no clear D. Trimming stripped 3 bases from V and 8 bases from J, with 13 bases between. This CDR3 has 13 residues. Germline V lookup: CDR1 SEHNR, CDR2 FQNEAQ (reference sequence). DNA of the CDR3: TGTGCCAGCAGCTTCGAGGGAATCAGGGAAGCTTTCTTT. Encoded protein: CASSFEGIREAFF.

This chain joins TRBV5-1 and TRBJ1-1; TRBD1 matches at 8 bases. CDR1 SGHRS and CDR2 YFSETQ come from the germline V gene. Germline trimming cut 2 bases from V and 4 bases from J; bases unmatched to any gene: 7. The length of the CDR3 is 15 residues. This CDR3 reads CASSLQGDRVTEAFF. CDR3 sequence (DNA): TGCGCCAGCAGCTTACAGGGGGATAGGGTCACTGAAGCTTTCTTT.

This clonotype was seen ten or more times. The chain carries TRBV5-1 and TRBJ2-4, with 7 bases fitting TRBD1. The junction had 3 bases not matched to a gene; V was cut back by 4 bases and J by 14 bases. Germline V lookup: CDR1 SGHRS, CDR2 YFSETQ. This CDR3 contains 10 residues. The CDR3, as DNA: TGCGCCAGCAGCCGGGACAGCAAGTACTTC. Amino acid sequence: CASSRDSKYF.

The gene calls are TRBV24-1 and TRBJ1-2, with no clear D. The V end lost 4 bases, the J end lost 4 bases, and 12 bases lay between the germline ends. CDR1 and CDR2 (germline): KGHDR, SFDVKD. CDR3 size: 14 residues. The CDR3 region has the DNA TGTGCCACCAGTGACCCCGGACGGACCTATGGCTACACCTTC. It is translated as CATSDPGRTYGYTF.

This chain links TRBV12-3 or TRBV12-4 with TRBJ1-1; D remains ambiguous. V dropped 5 bases and J dropped 3 bases, with 13 bases sitting between them. This CDR3 spans 14 amino acids. CDR3 nucleotide sequence: TGTGCCAGCAGTGAGTGGGTTTCGTACACTGAAGCTTTCTTT. It specifies CASSEWVSYTEAFF.

J is TRBJ2-7 and V is TRBV6-2 or TRBV6-3, with no clear D. The V gene's germline CDR1 is MNHEY and CDR2 SVGEGT. The V end lost 5 bases, the J end lost 3 bases, and 11 bases lay between the germline ends. The CDR3 spans 13 residues. In DNA form, the CDR3 reads TGTGCCAGCAGTCAGACCAGGCGCTACGAGCAGTACGTC. Its protein product is CASSQTRRYEQYV.

This clonotype was seen a single time. V gene TRBV10-3 combines with J gene TRBJ2-6, with 10 bases fitting TRBD1. Trimming cost V 4 bases and J 3 bases; bases outside gene matches: 9. The CDR3 contains 18 residues. Germline V gene lookup returns CDR1 ENHRY and CDR2 SYGVKD. The CDR3 loop reads CAISVGDRGRDGANVLTF. The CDR3 nucleotides are TGTGCCATCAGTGTGGGGGACAGGGGTCGGGATGGGGCCAACGTCCTGACTTTC.